Sequencing of this T cell receptor beta chain was carried out in a study of metastatic and nonmetastatic thyroid tumors. As for the study in general: Samples came from malignant and benign thyroid patients, and repertoires were compared across blood and tumor or nodule tissue.

At least ten counts were recorded for this clone. Trimming removed 5 bases from V and 8 bases from J; junction bases left unmatched: 7. CDR3 length: 15 residues. There were no patients who had received any treatment before thyroid surgery. TCRdb used MiXCR to call clones anew from the PCR reads. There are approximately 74,000 clones in the sample; approximately 14% occur only once, and approximately 7% lies in the top ten. The rearrangement links TRBV12-3 or TRBV12-4 to TRBJ2-1, with 12 bases aligning to TRBD2. Sequenced: blood. This receptor was identified in a male donor with papillary thyroid cancer or a benign thyroid nodule (not recorded which). Some clones in this sample may be carry-over from other donors' samples. CDR3 nucleotides: TGTGCCAGCAGTGACCTAGCGGGAGGGCGCGATGAGCAGTTCTTC. Protein: CASSDLAGGRDEQFF.